This passage covers 27 T cell receptor beta chains from one sample sequenced in a study of identical twins. TCRdb analysed the 5' RACE reads with MiXCR anew, one entry per CDR3 protein. Here the sample spans 690,000 or so distinct CDR3 sequences, 8.6% being singletons. The data were also submitted as part of a second study, on yellow fever vaccine responses in identical twins.

Sequences were obtained from PBMCs. These receptor sequences come from a woman under 30 in good health.

This clonotype showed up just a few times. The chain has TRBV20-1 and TRBJ2-3, with 10 bases identical to TRBD2. The junction had 4 bases not matched to a gene; V was cut back by 1 base and J by 3 bases. Germline CDR1 DFQATT, CDR2 SNEGSKA (reference sequence). This CDR3 contains 15 residues. The CDR3 spells CSARVLAGETDTQYF. In nucleotides, the CDR3 is TGCAGTGCTAGAGTTCTAGCGGGAGAGACAGATACGCAGTATTTT.

This clonotype was recorded many times. The V gene is TRBV14, the J gene TRBJ2-7, with 15 bases matching TRBD2. Germline V gives CDR1 SGHDN, CDR2 FVKESK. This CDR3 contains 16 residues. J lost 5 bases, V lost 6 bases, and 8 bases had no gene match. The CDR3 DNA reads TGTGCCAGCAGTCGGACTAGCGGGAGGGCCTTTAACGAGCAGTACTTC. Protein sequence: CASSRTSGRAFNEQYF.

This clonotype was recorded a few times. V is TRBV10-3 and J is TRBJ2-7; 9 bases agree with TRBD1. J gave up 3 bases and V 6 bases, and 9 bases lay outside the gene matches. Germline V CDR1 and CDR2: ENHRY, SYGVKD. The CDR3 length is 15 residues. CDR3 protein: CAIRRQGEKIYEQYF. CDR3 in DNA: TGTGCCATCAGGCGACAGGGGGAAAAAATCTACGAGCAGTACTTC.

V is TRBV7-9 and J is TRBJ1-4; TRBD1 might be the D (6 bases). Trimming removed 5 bases at V and 4 bases at J, with 11 bases between. The CDR3 has 14 residues. CDR1 SEHNR and CDR2 FQNEAQ come from the germline V gene (reference sequence). This CDR3 reads CASSPQGINEKLFF. The DNA of the CDR3 is TGTGCCAGCAGCCCTCAGGGGATTAATGAAAAACTGTTTTTT.

In this sample, this clonotype turned up a few times. The rearrangement links TRBV5-1 to TRBJ2-6, with TRBD1 matching 9 bases. With 4 bases clipped from V and 4 bases from J, the junction kept 3 bases outside the gene matches. The CDR3 totals 15 residues. CDR1 and CDR2 from the germline V gene are SGHRS and YFSETQ. For the CDR3, the DNA is TGCGCCAGCAGCGGAGGGACAGGGGGGGCCAACGTCCTGACTTTC. This gives the protein CASSGGTGGANVLTF.

The J gene is TRBJ2-7, the V gene TRBV28; D may correspond to TRBD1 or TRBD2 (6 bases each). Germline V lookup: CDR1 MDHEN, CDR2 SYDVKM. The germline V and J ends were trimmed by 6 bases and 4 bases, with 16 bases remaining between them. The CDR3 is made up of 14 amino acids. DNA for the CDR3: TGTGCCAGCAGCTCCGGGGGCGGTGGTTACGAGCAGTACTTC. Amino acid sequence: CASSSGGGGYEQYF.

The rearrangement links TRBV12-3 or TRBV12-4 to TRBJ2-1; TRBD2 matches 11 bases. The CDR3 loop spans 16 amino acids. V was clipped by 1 base and J by 8 bases; unmatched bases: 7. The CDR3 DNA reads TGTGCCAGCAGTTTAGGTCTAGCGGGAGGTTGGGATGAGCAGTTCTTC. The encoded protein is CASSLGLAGGWDEQFF.

The chain has TRBV10-3 and TRBJ2-5, with D maybe TRBD2 (5 bases). Between the trimmed V and J ends, which lost 11 bases and 5 bases, there was a span of 18 bases. CDR1 and CDR2 from the germline V gene are ENHRY and SYGVKD. CDR3 length equals 13 residues. The CDR3 protein is CASATGERETQYF. In DNA, the CDR3 is TGTGCCTCCGCGACCGGGGAGCGGGAGACCCAGTACTTC.

V and J are TRBV9 and TRBJ2-7; D not certain. Trimming took 0 bases from V and 6 from J, leaving 16 bases between them. The germline V gene encodes CDR1 SGDLS and CDR2 YYNGEE. The CDR3 is 15 residues long. CDR3 amino acids: CASSVASSGPAEQYF. CDR3 bases: TGTGCCAGCAGCGTAGCCTCCTCCGGTCCCGCCGAGCAGTACTTC.

A few counts support this clonotype. This chain connects TRBV5-1 to TRBJ1-4; the D is unclear. This CDR3 is 15 amino acids long. Germline V lookup: CDR1 SGHRS, CDR2 YFSETQ. The V gene lost 6 bases and the J gene lost 3 bases, with 15 bases spanning the gap. The CDR3 region is CASNSVGSPNEKLFF. CDR3 sequence (DNA): TGCGCCAGCAATTCCGTGGGCAGCCCTAATGAAAAACTGTTTTTT.

The V gene is TRBV20-1, the J gene TRBJ2-3; D perhaps matches TRBD2 (7 bases). Germline V CDR1 and CDR2: DFQATT, SNEGSKA (reference sequence). Trimming stripped 6 bases from V and 6 bases from J, with 16 bases between. There are 13 residues in the CDR3. In nucleotides, the CDR3 is TGCAGTGCGGGGGGGGCCGGCGACGATACGCAGTATTTT. Translating it yields CSAGGAGDDTQYF.

This clonotype appeared a few times. This chain links TRBV7-9 with TRBJ1-2; TRBD1 aligns across 7 bases. The CDR3 has 15 amino acids. Germline CDR1 is SEHNR and CDR2 is FQNEAQ (reference sequence). V was clipped by 1 base and J by 6 bases; unmatched bases: 8. CDR3 in amino acids: CASSLGRTGGDGYTF. The CDR3, as DNA: TGTGCCAGCAGCTTAGGGCGGACAGGAGGAGATGGCTACACCTTC.

This chain links TRBV20-1 with TRBJ2-7; 8 nucleotides match TRBD1. Germline trimming cut 6 bases from V and 4 bases from J; bases unmatched to any gene: 8. The germline V gene encodes CDR1 DFQATT and CDR2 SNEGSKA (reference sequence). The CDR3 has 13 residues. The CDR3 DNA is TGCAGTGCCGCCGGGACAGGAAAATACGAGCAGTACTTC. It yields the protein CSAAGTGKYEQYF.

This chain uses TRBV7-2 with TRBJ2-7; D not certain. The V and J ends lost 5 bases and 6 bases respectively, with 8 bases between them. Per the germline V gene, CDR1 is SGHTA and CDR2 is FQGNSA. There are 11 residues in the CDR3. This chain's CDR3 is CASSDNFEQYF. The CDR3, as DNA: TGTGCCAGCAGCGACAACTTCGAGCAGTACTTC.

This clonotype was counted a few times. This sequence joins TRBV6-5 and TRBJ2-3; 10 bases map to TRBD1. Germline V lookup: CDR1 MNHEY, CDR2 SVGAGI. The CDR3 contains 15 residues. The V and J ends lost 2 bases and 3 bases, in that order; junction bases with no gene match: 2. The CDR3: CASSYGDRGTDTQYF. CDR3 nucleotides: TGTGCCAGCAGTTACGGGGACAGGGGAACAGATACGCAGTATTTT.

This clonotype was picked up a small number of times. The chain recombines TRBV21-1 with TRBJ1-4; the table's D call, TRBD1, was not checked against the DNA. TRBV21-1 is a pseudogene segment. This CDR3 spans 14 amino acids. The CDR3 DNA reads as TGTGCCAGCAGAGGGGGGAAACGGAATGAAAAACTGTTTTTT. Translated, it gives CASRGGKRNEKLFF.

This sequence joins TRBV7-2 and TRBJ2-5, with D possibly TRBD1 on 6 matching bases. CDR3 length: 15 residues. Germline loops: CDR1 SGHTA, CDR2 FQGNSA. The germline V and J ends were trimmed by 2 bases and 5 bases, with 15 bases remaining between them. The chain's CDR3 is CASSLNVRRGETQYF. CDR3 in DNA: TGTGCCAGCAGCTTAAACGTTCGCAGGGGTGAGACCCAGTACTTC.

The chain joins TRBV20-1 to TRBJ2-2; 7 positions match TRBD2. J lost 0 bases, V lost 0 bases, and 4 bases had no gene match. Germline CDR1 reads DFQATT; CDR2 reads SNEGSKA (reference sequence). This CDR3 has 16 amino acids. The CDR3 protein is CSARESLAANTGELFF. The CDR3 nucleotides are TGCAGTGCTAGAGAGAGCCTAGCGGCGAACACCGGGGAGCTGTTTTTT.

This clonotype was observed a handful of times. The V call is TRBV29-1, the J call TRBJ2-1, with 8 positions matching TRBD2. Germline values: CDR1 SQVTM, CDR2 ANQGSEA. V lost 6 bases, J lost 5 bases, and 18 bases stayed unmatched. The CDR3 is 17 amino acids. The DNA for the CDR3 is TGCAGCGTAGACCCCCACAAGGCTACGGGGGGGGACAATGAGCAGTTCTTC. The encoded protein is CSVDPHKATGGDNEQFF.

This clonotype was picked up many times. J is TRBJ2-3 and V is TRBV12-3 or TRBV12-4; 16 bases agree with TRBD2. The junction had 5 bases not matched to a gene; V was cut back by 6 bases and J by 2 bases. This CDR3 region has 17 residues. This chain's CDR3 is CASRQGLAGGATDTQYF. The CDR3 DNA reads TGTGCCAGCAGGCAGGGACTAGCGGGGGGGGCCACAGATACGCAGTATTTT.

This clonotype was counted a few times. The chain is built from TRBV7-9 and TRBJ1-4, with 7 positions matching TRBD1. The CDR3 is 15 amino acids. CDR1 and CDR2 (germline): SEHNR, FQNEAQ (reference sequence). The ends lost 5 bases at V and 5 bases at J; junction bases unmatched: 8. The CDR3 region is CASSKNRGVNEKLFF. In DNA form, the CDR3 reads TGTGCCAGCAGCAAAAACAGGGGAGTCAATGAAAAACTGTTTTTT.

Only a few counts were recorded for this clonotype. The chain combines TRBV3-1 with TRBJ2-2, with 7 bases fitting TRBD2. Germline V lookup: CDR1 LGHDT, CDR2 YNNKEL (reference sequence). The CDR3 length is 18 residues. J lost 3 bases, V lost 0 bases, and 10 bases had no gene match. DNA for the CDR3: TGTGCCAGCAGCCAAGATCAATGGGGAGGGTCGGACACCGGGGAGCTGTTTTTT. This sequence encodes CASSQDQWGGSDTGELFF. The full variable domain, with the rest looked up from reference TRBV3-1 and TRBJ2-2, is DTAVSQTPKYLVTQMGNDKSIKCEQNLGHDTMYWYKQDSKKFLKIMFSYNNKELIINETVPNRFSPKSPDKAHLNLHINSLELGDSAVYFCASSQDQWGGSDTGELFFGEGSRLTVL.

There are a few counts of this clonotype. This rearrangement joins TRBV25-1 to TRBJ1-1, with unresolved D. V lost 2 bases and J lost 0, with 10 bases in between. The germline V gene encodes CDR1 MGHDK and CDR2 SYGVNS. CDR3 size: 15 residues. CDR3 region: CASSEVSSMNTEAFF. CDR3 sequence (DNA): TGTGCCAGCAGTGAAGTCAGCTCCATGAACACTGAAGCTTTCTTT.

This clonotype was seen at least ten times. V gene TRBV4-3 combines with J gene TRBJ2-2; D ambiguous. Looked up from germline, CDR1 is LGHNA and CDR2 is YSLEER. Trimming pared 2 bases from V and 8 bases from J, leaving 3 bases between. CDR3 length: 11 residues. CDR3 sequence reads: CASSQMGELFF. CDR3 DNA: TGCGCCAGCAGCCAAATGGGGGAGCTGTTTTTT.

This clonotype was observed a handful of times. This chain links TRBV4-3 with TRBJ2-3; TRBD1 aligns across 7 bases. This CDR3 is 17 amino acids long. The germline gives CDR1 LGHNA, CDR2 YSLEER. The V gene end was trimmed by 3 bases and the J gene end by 1 base; junction bases not matched to a gene: 10. CDR3 nucleotide sequence: TGCGCCAGCAGCCATTCCCGACAGGGCCCACGCACAGATACGCAGTATTTT. Amino acids: CASSHSRQGPRTDTQYF.

This clonotype was picked up a small number of times. The chain couples TRBV20-1 to TRBJ2-7; 7 bases are shared with TRBD1. CDR1 and CDR2 from the germline V gene are DFQATT and SNEGSKA (reference sequence). CDR3 length: 14 amino acids. V gave up 6 bases and J gave up 1 base; unmatched junction bases: 9. For the CDR3, the DNA is TGCAGTGCGCCCAATCCGGGACAGTCCTACGAGCAGTACTTC. Its protein product is CSAPNPGQSYEQYF.

The CDR3 nucleotides are TGCGCCAGCAGCTTGGACCCCAACCCCACTGAAGCTTTCTTT. Amino acids: CASSLDPNPTEAFF. The V and J genes are TRBV5-1 and TRBJ1-1; D gene ambiguous. The CDR3 is made up of 14 amino acids. Looked up from germline, CDR1 is SGHRS and CDR2 is YFSETQ. The ends were cut back, 0 bases at V and 4 bases at J, with 10 bases in the middle.